The 18 T cell receptor beta chains below come from one sample, sequenced in a study of blood T cell repertoires in COVID-19. Using immunoSEQ multiplex PCR, the repertoire was profiled, and TCRdb retains in-frame clones only, with some absent. The sample lists roughly 110,000 clones, 75% to 85% occurring once. The sample consisted of peripheral blood. These receptors all stem from a man older than 75 with COVID-19, enrolled during active disease.

The V call is TRBV6-5, the J call TRBJ1-2; D not resolved. Looked up from germline, CDR1 is MNHEY and CDR2 is SVGAGI. V lost 5 bases to trimming and J lost 4 bases, with 8 bases between them. CDR3 length: 12 residues. The CDR3 DNA sequence: TGTGCCAGCAGTAGCTCCTTCTATGGCTACACCTTC. It specifies CASSSSFYGYTF.

This chain uses TRBV27 with TRBJ1-6; 7 positions agree with TRBD1. With V trimmed by 6 bases and J by 0 bases, 14 bases remained unmatched. The CDR3 runs to 19 residues. CDR1 is MNHEY and CDR2 is SMNVEV in the germline V gene (reference sequence). DNA of the CDR3: TGTGCCAGCAGGACCAGACAGGGTGCCCTCAGCTCCTATAATTCACCCCTCCACTTT. Protein: CASRTRQGALSSYNSPLHF.

The CDR3 spells CASSETGGQPQHF. The CDR3 DNA follows: TGCGCCAGCAGTGAGACAGGCGGTCAGCCCCAGCATTTT. The gene calls are TRBV10-1 and TRBJ1-5, with a possible D match to TRBD1 (5 bases). The CDR3 covers 13 residues. With 2 bases removed from V and 6 bases from J, the gap between germline ends came to 8 bases. The germline V gene encodes CDR1 WNHNN and CDR2 SYGVQD (reference sequence).

The CDR3, as DNA: TGTGCCAGCAGCCGCGCAGCGGGAGCCGAAGGGGAGCAGTACTTC. This gives the protein CASSRAAGAEGEQYF. V and J are TRBV4-2 and TRBJ2-7; TRBD2 aligns across 8 bases. CDR3 size: 15 residues. The V gene end was trimmed by 4 bases and the J gene end by 7 bases; junction bases not matched to a gene: 12. Looked up from germline, CDR1 is LGHNA and CDR2 is YNFKEQ.

The chain employs TRBV28 and TRBJ1-2, with D tentatively TRBD1 (6 bases). The V end lost 4 bases, the J end lost 0 bases, and 12 bases lay between the germline ends. The length of the CDR3 is 15 residues. Per the germline V gene, CDR1 is MDHEN and CDR2 is SYDVKM. The CDR3 DNA is TGTGCCAGCAGTTCAATAGGGGGTACTAACTATGGCTACACCTTC. Protein product: CASSSIGGTNYGYTF.

This chain connects TRBV7-9 to TRBJ2-1, with D possibly TRBD1 on 5 matching bases. Per the germline V gene, CDR1 is SEHNR and CDR2 is FQNEAQ (reference sequence). The CDR3 extends over 15 amino acids. Trimming removed 1 base at V and 5 bases at J, with 12 bases between. The CDR3 DNA follows: TGTGCCAGCAGCTTAGGTGGGGCTGGTCACAATGAGCAGTTCTTC. The encoded protein is CASSLGGAGHNEQFF.

For the CDR3, the DNA is TGTGCCAGCAGTCTGTCGAGACAATCTACCTGGACAGGCCGCTCCTACAATGAGCAGTTCTTC. Its translation: CASSLSRQSTWTGRSYNEQFF. This chain connects TRBV28 to TRBJ2-1; TRBD1 agrees at 7 bases. Trimming took 5 bases from V and 0 from J; bases not matched to a gene: 22. The CDR3 is made up of 21 amino acids. The V gene's germline CDR1 is MDHEN and CDR2 SYDVKM.

The J gene is TRBJ2-3, the V gene TRBV5-1, with TRBD2 matching 7 bases. There are 16 residues in the CDR3. With V trimmed by 0 bases and J by 2 bases, 6 bases remained unmatched. Germline V lookup: CDR1 SGHRS, CDR2 YFSETQ. CDR3 region: CASSLAGGSFTDTQYF. The CDR3 nucleotides are TGCGCCAGCAGCTTGGCCGGGGGGTCTTTCACAGATACGCAGTATTTT.

This chain joins TRBV20-1 and TRBJ1-1; 7 nucleotides line up with TRBD1. In germline, CDR1 is DFQATT, CDR2 SNEGSKA (reference sequence). The J segment lost 1 base and the V segment lost 3 bases, leaving 8 bases of the junction unmatched. The CDR3 spans 15 residues. The CDR3 nucleotides read TGCAGTGCTAGTGGGGTGACAGGGCGGAACACTGAAGCTTTCTTT. Translation gives CSASGVTGRNTEAFF.

The genes are TRBV24-1 and TRBJ2-3, with a tentative D call TRBD1 (5 bases). The CDR3 runs to 19 residues. Trimming shortened V by 4 bases and J by 1 base, and 23 bases separated the two germline ends. Looked up from germline, CDR1 is KGHDR and CDR2 is SFDVKD. CDR3 loop: CATSDPLRTTLSGTDTQYF. The CDR3, as DNA: TGTGCCACCAGTGACCCTTTACGGACAACCTTATCTGGCACAGATACGCAGTATTTT.

The gene calls are TRBV6-2 or TRBV6-3 and TRBJ2-2, with D possibly matching TRBD1 (5 bases). Trimming pared 0 bases from V and 6 bases from J, leaving 17 bases between. Germline V gene sequence: CDR1 MNHEY, CDR2 SVGEGT. This CDR3 is built from 17 residues. The CDR3 DNA follows: TGTGCCAGCAGTTACTCGATCGGGTGGCAGGGCCCCGGGGAGCTGTTTTTT. Its protein is CASSYSIGWQGPGELFF.

The genes are TRBV5-6 and TRBJ2-1; 13 bases are a match to TRBD2. From germline, CDR1 is SGHDT and CDR2 YYEEEE. This CDR3 comprises 15 residues. Losses at the gene ends were 5 bases for V and 6 bases for J; bases not matched to a gene: 5. The CDR3, as DNA: TGTGCCAGCAGGAGACTAGCGGGAGGTCTCAATGAGCAGTTCTTC. The encoded protein is CASRRLAGGLNEQFF.

The table lists this clone with a few counts. The chain recombines TRBV28 with TRBJ1-6, with a weak D call TRBD1 (5 bases). The CDR3 is 18 amino acids. From germline, CDR1 is MDHEN and CDR2 SYDVKM. Trimming took off 1 base at V and 9 bases at J, with 22 bases between the two ends. For the CDR3, the DNA is TGTGCCAGCAGTTTATCCCCCATGGTAGGGGATGTAGGTTCACCCCTCCACTTT. Translation: CASSLSPMVGDVGSPLHF.

This clone appeared a few times. The gene calls are TRBV7-2 and TRBJ1-5; tentative D call: TRBD1 (5 bases). The V and J ends lost 2 bases and 5 bases respectively, with 16 bases between them. Germline V gene lookup returns CDR1 SGHTA and CDR2 FQGNSA. There are 16 residues in the CDR3. CDR3 sequence reads: CASSLLGQGGHQPQHF. CDR3 DNA sequence: TGTGCCAGCAGCTTACTCGGCCAGGGTGGTCATCAGCCCCAGCATTTT.

This chain connects TRBV6-6 to TRBJ1-5, with unresolved D. This CDR3 region has 12 residues. The germline V and J ends were trimmed by 3 bases and 6 bases, with 6 bases remaining between them. Germline V lookup: CDR1 MNHNY, CDR2 SVGAGI (reference sequence). The CDR3 sequence: CASSYASQPQHF. CDR3 DNA: TGTGCCAGCAGTTATGCCAGTCAGCCCCAGCATTTT.

This clone showed up just a few times. This chain links TRBV4-2 with TRBJ1-2; D remains ambiguous. The CDR3 sequence is 15 residues long. V was pared by 0 bases and J by 4 bases, with 12 bases between. Looked up from germline, CDR1 is LGHNA and CDR2 is YNFKEQ. CDR3 DNA sequence: TGTGCCAGCAGCCAAGATAGGCGAGAGGGCTATGGCTACACCTTC. Translating it yields CASSQDRREGYGYTF.

The chain combines TRBV18 with TRBJ1-1; no reliable D call. There are 14 residues in the CDR3. The germline gives CDR1 KGHSH, CDR2 LQKENI. V shed 5 bases and J shed 7 bases, with 17 bases lying between them. The CDR3 spells CASSELPGKVEAFF. The CDR3 DNA follows: TGTGCCAGCTCAGAGCTCCCGGGTAAGGTTGAAGCTTTCTTT.

This clone has only a few counts. This sequence joins TRBV16 and TRBJ1-6, with D maybe TRBD1 (5 bases). V was trimmed by 4 bases and J by 8 bases, leaving 15 bases between them. Germline V CDR1 and CDR2: KGHSY, FQNENV. The CDR3 runs to 15 residues. CDR3 amino acids: CASSRPGRRDSPLHF. The CDR3 coding sequence is TGTGCCAGCAGCCGTCCGGGACGGAGGGATTCACCCCTCCACTTT. Filled out from reference TRBV16 and TRBJ1-6, the complete variable domain reads GEEVAQTPKHLVRGEGQKAKLYCAPIKGHSYVFWYQQVLKNEFKFLISFQNENVFDETGMPKERFSAKCLPNSPCSLEIQATKLEDSAVYFCASSRPGRRDSPLHFGNGTRLTVT.